These 10 T cell receptor beta chains were all obtained from the same sample, sequenced in a study of T cells in narcolepsy. The table came from immunoSEQ multiplex PCR; TCRdb's copy has only in-frame clones and leaves some out. Among roughly 16,000 clones listed, 85% were seen once. Material for sequencing was memory (CD45RA-) CD4+ T cells from blood. These receptors all come from a human donor in good health.

The DNA of the CDR3 is TGTGCCAGCAGTCCAGGACTTGAAGCTTTCTTT. Amino acid sequence: CASSPGLEAFF. The chain combines TRBV6-1 with TRBJ1-1; no clear D gene. V was trimmed by 5 bases and J by 7 bases, leaving 8 bases between them. The V gene's germline CDR1 is MNHNS and CDR2 SASEGT. This CDR3 region has 11 residues.

This chain links TRBV6-1 with TRBJ1-1; D call uncertain. V was clipped by 6 bases and J by 1 base, with 9 bases between them. The CDR3 runs 13 residues. CDR1 and CDR2 from the germline V gene are MNHNS and SASEGT. CDR3 coding DNA: TGTGCCAGCAGCCGTAATCGGAACACTGAAGCTTTCTTT. This codes for CASSRNRNTEAFF.

This chain joins TRBV29-1 and TRBJ2-1, with 8 positions matching TRBD2. Trimming took 2 bases from V and 12 from J; bases not matched to a gene: 18. Looked up from germline, CDR1 is SQVTM and CDR2 is ANQGSEA. CDR3 length equals 16 residues. As DNA, the CDR3 is TGCAGCGTTGAAAGGGATCGGGGTAGCGGGGCTTCAAGGCAGTTCTTC. As protein: CSVERDRGSGASRQFF.

This chain connects TRBV16 to TRBJ2-1; the D gene is possibly TRBD2 (6 bases). Germline CDR1 KGHSY, CDR2 FQNENV. The CDR3 has 17 amino acids. The V gene lost 0 bases and the J gene lost 0 bases, with 12 bases spanning the gap. The CDR3 coding sequence is TGTGCCAGCAGCCAATCTGGGCGGGGACTCTCCTACAATGAGCAGTTCTTC. It is translated as CASSQSGRGLSYNEQFF.

The CDR3 coding sequence is TGCAGCGTGGAAAACACCGGGGAGCTGTTTTTT. Protein product: CSVENTGELFF. The V and J genes are TRBV29-1 and TRBJ2-2; D is ambiguous. CDR3 size: 11 residues. V was cut by 6 bases and J by 2 bases, with 4 bases left in between. The germline V gene has CDR1 SQVTM and CDR2 ANQGSEA.

The chain recombines TRBV6-6 with TRBJ1-3; no definite D call. Germline V gene data show CDR1 as MNHNY and CDR2 as SVGAGI (reference sequence). Trimming stripped 5 bases from V and 8 bases from J, with 7 bases between. This CDR3 is built from 11 residues. CDR3 sequence (DNA): TGTGCCAGCAGTCCGAGGGACACCATATATTTT. This translates into CASSPRDTIYF.

The gene calls are TRBV14 and TRBJ1-6; perhaps TRBD1 as D (5 bases). Trimming cost V 0 bases and J 5 bases, with 8 bases left between them. The CDR3 covers 15 residues. In germline, CDR1 is SGHDN, CDR2 FVKESK. DNA for the CDR3: TGTGCCAGCAGCCAAGATTTGGGGGATAATTCACCCCTCCACTTT. Protein: CASSQDLGDNSPLHF. Filled out from reference TRBV14 and TRBJ1-6, the complete variable domain reads EAGVTQFPSHSVIEKGQTVTLRCDPISGHDNLYWYRRVMGKEIKFLLHFVKESKQDESGMPNNRFLAERTGGTYSTLKVQPAELEDSGVYFCASSQDLGDNSPLHFGNGTRLTVT.

For the CDR3, the DNA is TGCAGCGTTGGGGTTCTGGGCGAATCACCGCAGTATTTT. It yields the protein CSVGVLGESPQYF. V usage is TRBV29-1 and J usage is TRBJ2-3; D unresolved. The CDR3 runs to 13 residues. Germline assignment: CDR1 SQVTM and CDR2 ANQGSEA. Trimming took off 4 bases at V and 10 bases at J, with 18 bases between the two ends.

The rearrangement uses TRBV11-1 and TRBJ2-1; the D gene could be TRBD1 or TRBD2 (6 bases each). Germline V gene sequence: CDR1 SGHAT, CDR2 FQDESV (reference sequence). The CDR3 extends over 17 amino acids. Between the trimmed V and J ends, which lost 1 base and 0 bases, there was a span of 13 bases. CDR3 sequence (DNA): TGTGCCAGCAGCTTAGTGGGGGGCAGGAGCTCCTACAATGAGCAGTTCTTC. Translation: CASSLVGGRSSYNEQFF.

The V call is TRBV6-5, the J call TRBJ1-1; 7 bases are shared with TRBD1. Germline CDR1 is MNHEY and CDR2 is SVGAGI. The CDR3 totals 14 residues. The ends lost 5 bases at V and 5 bases at J; junction bases unmatched: 8. In DNA, the CDR3 is TGTGCCAGCAGTGAGGCAGGGGGAGGAACTGAAGCTTTCTTT. Encoded protein: CASSEAGGGTEAFF.